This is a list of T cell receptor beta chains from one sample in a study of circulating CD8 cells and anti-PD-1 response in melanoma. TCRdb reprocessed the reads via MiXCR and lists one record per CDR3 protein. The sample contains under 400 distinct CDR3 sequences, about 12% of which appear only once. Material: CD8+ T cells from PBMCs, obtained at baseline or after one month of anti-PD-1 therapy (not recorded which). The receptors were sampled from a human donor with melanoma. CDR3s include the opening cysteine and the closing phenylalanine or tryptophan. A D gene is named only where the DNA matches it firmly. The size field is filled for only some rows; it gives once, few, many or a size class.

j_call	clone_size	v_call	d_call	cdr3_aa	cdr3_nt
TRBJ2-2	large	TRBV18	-	CASSTWGDTGELFF	TGTGCCAGCTCAACTTGGGGGGACACCGGGGAGCTGTTTTTT
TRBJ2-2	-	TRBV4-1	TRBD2	CASSLAGGSNTGELFF	TGCGCCAGCAGCCTCGCGGGAGGTTCGAACACCGGGGAGCTGTTTTTT
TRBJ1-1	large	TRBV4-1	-	CASCLGVLNSEAFF	TGCGCCAGCTGTTTGGGCGTTCTGAATTCTGAAGCTTTCTTT
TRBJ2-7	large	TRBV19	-	CASSQSYSYEQYF	TGTGCCAGTAGCCAGAGTTACAGCTACGAGCAGTACTTC
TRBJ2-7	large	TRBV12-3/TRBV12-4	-	CASGAGAVYEQYF	TGTGCCAGCGGGGCGGGGGCTGTCTACGAGCAGTACTTC
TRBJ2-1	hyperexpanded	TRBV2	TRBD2	CAGSPARGMNEQFF	TGTGCCGGAAGCCCTGCGCGGGGGATGAATGAGCAGTTCTTC
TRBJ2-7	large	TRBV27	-	CASSLSPILGSEQYF	TGTGCCAGCAGTTTGAGTCCCATTTTAGGGTCCGAGCAGTACTTC
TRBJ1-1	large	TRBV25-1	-	CASRTGNTEAFF	TGTGCCAGTAGGACGGGGAACACTGAAGCTTTCTTT
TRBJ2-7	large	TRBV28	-	CASTGRNDGSSSYEQYF	TGTGCCAGCACCGGGAGAAACGACGGGTCGAGCTCCTACGAGCAGTACTTC
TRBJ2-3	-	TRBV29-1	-	CSVGADEHTQYF	TGCAGCGTTGGGGCAGACGAACATACGCAGTATTTT
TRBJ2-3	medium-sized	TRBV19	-	CASSTIQGTDTQYF	TGTGCCAGTAGTACGATACAGGGCACAGATACGCAGTATTTT
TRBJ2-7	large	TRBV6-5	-	CASSYLSEGPYEQYF	TGTGCCAGCAGTTACTTGTCGGAGGGCCCCTACGAGCAGTACTTC
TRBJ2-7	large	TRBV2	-	CASSAGGGNEQYF	TGTGCCAGCAGCGCTGGTGGGGGGAACGAGCAGTACTTC
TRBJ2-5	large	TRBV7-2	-	CASSLDRAIHETQYF	TGTGCCAGCAGCTTAGACAGGGCCATCCACGAGACCCAGTACTTC
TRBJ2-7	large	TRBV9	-	CASSVGGRDEQYF	TGTGCCAGCAGCGTAGGGGGCCGGGATGAGCAGTACTTC
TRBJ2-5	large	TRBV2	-	CASSVLIQETQYF	TGTGCCAGCAGTGTACTAATACAAGAGACCCAGTACTTC
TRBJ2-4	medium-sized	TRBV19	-	CASSIFAGSAKNIQYF	TGTGCCAGTAGTATCTTTGCCGGGTCGGCCAAAAACATTCAGTACTTC
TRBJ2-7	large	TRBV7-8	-	CASSSPSGALAYEQYF	TGTGCCAGCAGCTCTCCCTCTGGCGCATTGGCATACGAGCAGTACTTC
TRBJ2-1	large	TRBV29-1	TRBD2	CSALAGGRYEQFF	TGCAGCGCTCTAGCGGGGGGGCGATATGAGCAGTTCTTC
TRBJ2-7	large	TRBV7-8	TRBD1	CASSLEWDRGENF	TGTGCCAGCAGCTTAGAGTGGGACAGGGGGGAGAACTTC
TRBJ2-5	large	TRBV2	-	CASSALAKETQYF	TGTGCCAGCAGTGCTCTAGCGAAAGAGACCCAGTACTTC
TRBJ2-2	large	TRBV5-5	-	CASSFGLNTGELFF	TGTGCCAGCAGCTTCGGACTAAACACCGGGGAGCTGTTTTTT
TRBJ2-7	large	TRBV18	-	CASSPTTVHSYEQYF	TGTGCCAGCTCACCTACGACAGTCCACTCCTACGAGCAGTACTTC
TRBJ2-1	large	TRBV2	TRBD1	CASSRDSSQNEQFF	TGTGCCAGCAGTCGGGACAGCTCCCAAAATGAGCAGTTCTTC
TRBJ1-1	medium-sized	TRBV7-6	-	CASSLNEAEGEAFF	TGTGCCAGCAGCTTAAACGAAGCGGAAGGAGAAGCTTTCTTT
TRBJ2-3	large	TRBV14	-	CASSQDVVSSVSDTQYF	TGTGCCAGCAGCCAAGACGTGGTTTCCTCGGTCTCAGATACGCAGTATTTT
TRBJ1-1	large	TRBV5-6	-	CASSFLTGEAFF	TGTGCCAGCAGCTTCCTGACGGGTGAAGCTTTCTTT
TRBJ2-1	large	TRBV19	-	CASSIVQNNEQFF	TGTGCCAGTAGTATAGTGCAGAACAATGAGCAGTTCTTC
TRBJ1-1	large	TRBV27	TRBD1	CASSLSGGTDEAFF	TGTGCCAGCAGTTTATCGGGGGGGACAGATGAAGCTTTCTTT
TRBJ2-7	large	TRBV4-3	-	CASSPRGSSNEQYF	TGCGCCAGCAGCCCGAGGGGCAGTTCGAACGAGCAGTACTTC
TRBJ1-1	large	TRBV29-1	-	CSVVGAGWLNTEAFF	TGCAGCGTTGTCGGGGCGGGTTGGCTGAACACTGAAGCTTTCTTT
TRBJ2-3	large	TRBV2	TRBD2	CASSGLETSDGGHTDTQYF	TGTGCCAGCAGCGGTCTAGAGACTAGCGATGGAGGTCACACAGATACGCAGTATTTT
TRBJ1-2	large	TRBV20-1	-	CSARDLGVDGYTF	TGCAGTGCTAGAGATCTGGGGGTTGATGGCTACACCTTC
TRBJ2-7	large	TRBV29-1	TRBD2	CSVDSGRDEQYF	TGCAGCGTTGACAGCGGGAGAGACGAGCAGTACTTC
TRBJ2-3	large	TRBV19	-	CASSIRPYTQYF	TGTGCCAGTAGTATTCGGCCCTATACGCAGTATTTT
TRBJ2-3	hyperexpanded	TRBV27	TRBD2	CASSLAGGTDTQYF	TGTGCCAGCAGCCTAGCGGGGGGCACAGATACGCAGTATTTT
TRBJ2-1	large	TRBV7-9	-	CAMGEVGKDEQFF	TGTGCCATGGGCGAGGTGGGAAAGGATGAGCAGTTCTTC
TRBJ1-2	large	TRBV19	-	CASSITPVGGADGYTF	TGTGCCAGTAGTATAACCCCCGTAGGGGGGGCCGATGGCTACACCTTC
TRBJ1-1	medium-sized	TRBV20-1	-	CSARDAPWGGANTEAFF	TGCAGTGCTAGAGATGCCCCGTGGGGGGGAGCGAACACTGAAGCTTTCTTT
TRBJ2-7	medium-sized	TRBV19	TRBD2	CASSIGAGTSSYEQYF	TGTGCCAGTAGTATCGGAGCGGGGACGAGCTCCTACGAGCAGTACTTC
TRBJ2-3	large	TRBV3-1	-	CASSQEGLPDTQYF	TGTGCCAGCAGCCAAGAGGGACTTCCAGATACGCAGTATTTT
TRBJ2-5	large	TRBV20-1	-	CSARGLGETQYF	TGCAGTGCTAGAGGACTCGGGGAGACCCAGTACTTC
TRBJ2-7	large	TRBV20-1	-	CSAPEGALYEQYF	TGCAGTGCCCCGGAGGGGGCCTTGTACGAGCAGTACTTC
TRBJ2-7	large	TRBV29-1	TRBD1	CSARDRDYGEQYF	TGCAGCGCCCGGGACAGGGATTATGGAGAGCAGTACTTC
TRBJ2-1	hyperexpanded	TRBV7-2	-	CASSLALGQYSYNEQFF	TGTGCCAGCAGCTTAGCCCTAGGACAGTACTCCTACAATGAGCAGTTCTTC
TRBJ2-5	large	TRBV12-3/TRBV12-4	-	CASSQDPSGETQYF	TGTGCCAGCAGTCAGGACCCTTCGGGAGAGACCCAGTACTTC
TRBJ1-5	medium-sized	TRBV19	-	CASTPTGLGQPQHF	TGTGCCAGTACCCCCACAGGGCTGGGACAGCCCCAGCATTTT
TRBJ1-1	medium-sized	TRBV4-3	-	CASSQPRGLTTEAFF	TGCGCCAGCAGCCAACCCAGGGGACTTACTACTGAAGCTTTCTTT
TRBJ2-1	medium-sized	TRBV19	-	CASSITEDNEQFF	TGTGCCAGTAGTATTACGGAGGACAATGAGCAGTTCTTC
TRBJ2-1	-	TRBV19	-	CGSRSPLYNEQFF	TGTGGGTCTCGGTCCCCTCTCTACAATGAGCAGTTCTTC
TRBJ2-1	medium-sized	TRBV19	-	CASSIYSSSYNEQFF	TGTGCCAGTAGTATTTACAGCAGCTCCTACAATGAGCAGTTCTTC
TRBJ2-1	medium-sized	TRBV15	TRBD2	CATSRDTGGYEQFF	TGTGCCACCAGCAGAGATACGGGAGGGTATGAGCAGTTCTTC
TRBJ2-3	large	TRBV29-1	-	CSVEGGGYRGTDTQYF	TGCAGCGTTGAGGGCGGGGGCTATCGCGGCACAGATACGCAGTATTTT
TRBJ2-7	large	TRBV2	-	CASSEDGQSYEQYF	TGTGCCAGCAGTGAAGATGGACAGTCATACGAGCAGTACTTC
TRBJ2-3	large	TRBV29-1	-	CSVGTDEHTQYF	TGCAGCGTTGGGACAGATGAACATACGCAGTATTTT
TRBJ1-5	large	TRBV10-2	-	CASSGGPSNQPQHF	TGCGCCAGCAGCGGGGGCCCGAGCAATCAGCCCCAGCATTTT
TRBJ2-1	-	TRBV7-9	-	CATGEVGKDKQFF	TGTGCCACGGGCGAGGTGGGAAAGGATAAGCAGTTCTTC